In this sample, the clone carrying this T cell receptor beta chain turned up a few times. Its antigen is undetermined. This entry belongs to a study of T cells in localized non-small cell lung cancer. Libraries were prepared by immunoSEQ multiplex PCR; TCRdb keeps only in-frame clonotypes and omits some of them. The repertoire holds about 1,800 clones, with roughly a fifth as singletons. Study-level findings and limits: Uninvolved nearby lung showed the greatest T cell clonality, exceeding that found in tumor.

Germline V lookup: CDR1 SGHNT, CDR2 YENEEA. V was cut by 1 base and J by 3 bases, with 19 bases left in between. This CDR3 spans 18 amino acids. Material: normal lung tissue next to the tumor, obtained before any cancer treatment. The TCR comes from a man between 40 and 75 years old with stage I lung adenocarcinoma. The chain links TRBV11-3 to TRBJ1-5, with D tentatively TRBD1 (6 bases). The CDR3 here is CASSLGFLGAGANQPQHF. The CDR3 DNA reads as TGTGCCAGCAGCTTAGGGTTTCTGGGCGCGGGGGCCAATCAGCCCCAGCATTTT.